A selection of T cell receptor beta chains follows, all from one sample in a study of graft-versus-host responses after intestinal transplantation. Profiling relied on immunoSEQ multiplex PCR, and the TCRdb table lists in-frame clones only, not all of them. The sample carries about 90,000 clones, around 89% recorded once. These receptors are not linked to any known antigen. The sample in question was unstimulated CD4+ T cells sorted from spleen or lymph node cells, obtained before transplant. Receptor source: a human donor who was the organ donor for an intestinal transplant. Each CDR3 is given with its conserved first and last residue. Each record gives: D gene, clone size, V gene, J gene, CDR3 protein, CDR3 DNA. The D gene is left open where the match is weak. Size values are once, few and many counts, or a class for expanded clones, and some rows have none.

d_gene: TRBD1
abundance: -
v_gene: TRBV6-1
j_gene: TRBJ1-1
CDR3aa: CASRGDRWTEAFF
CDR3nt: TGTGCCAGCAGGGGGGACAGGTGGACTGAAGCTTTCTTT

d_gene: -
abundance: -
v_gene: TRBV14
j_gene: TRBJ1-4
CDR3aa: CASSQVTQGNEKLFF
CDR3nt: TGTGCCAGCAGCCAAGTGACACAGGGTAATGAAAAACTGTTTTTT

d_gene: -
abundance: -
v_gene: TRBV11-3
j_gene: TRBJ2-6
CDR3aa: CASSTRTAWANVLTF
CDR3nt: TGTGCCAGCAGCACCCGGACAGCCTGGGCCAACGTCCTGACTTTC

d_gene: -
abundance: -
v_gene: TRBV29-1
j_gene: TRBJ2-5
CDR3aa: CSVLALETQYF
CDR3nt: TGCAGCGTTCTAGCTTTGGAGACCCAGTACTTC

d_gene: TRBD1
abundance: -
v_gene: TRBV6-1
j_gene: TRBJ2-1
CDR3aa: CASSGAGTGLKDSYNEQFF
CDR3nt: TGTGCCAGCAGTGGAGCCGGGACAGGGTTGAAAGACTCCTACAATGAGCAGTTCTTC

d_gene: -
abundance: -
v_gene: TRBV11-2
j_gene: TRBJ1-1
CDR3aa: CASSPWGTNNTEAFF
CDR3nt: TGTGCCAGCAGCCCGTGGGGGACAAACAACACTGAAGCTTTCTTT

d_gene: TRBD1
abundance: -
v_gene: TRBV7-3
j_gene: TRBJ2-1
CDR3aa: CASSLAAGGSTVYNYNEQFF
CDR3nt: TGTGCCAGCAGCTTAGCGGCAGGGGGCTCTACTGTCTACAATTACAATGAGCAGTTCTTC

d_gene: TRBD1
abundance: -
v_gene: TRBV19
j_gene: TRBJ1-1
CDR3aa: CASSIRDRGRDTEAFF
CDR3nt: TGTGCCAGTAGTATCCGGGACAGGGGGAGGGACACTGAAGCTTTCTTT

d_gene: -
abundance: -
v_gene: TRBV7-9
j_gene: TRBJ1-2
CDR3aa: CASSLFPLIYGYTF
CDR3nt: TGTGCCAGCAGCTTATTCCCCCTAATCTATGGCTACACCTTC

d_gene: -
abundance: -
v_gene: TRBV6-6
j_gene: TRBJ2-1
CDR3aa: CASTPHPGEQFF
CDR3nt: TGTGCCAGCACCCCACACCCGGGTGAGCAGTTCTTC

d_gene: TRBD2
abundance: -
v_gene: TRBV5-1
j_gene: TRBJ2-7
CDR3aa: CASGLIAGESYEQYF
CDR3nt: TGCGCCAGCGGACTTATAGCGGGAGAATCTTACGAGCAGTACTTC

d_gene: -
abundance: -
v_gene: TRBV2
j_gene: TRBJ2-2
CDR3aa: CASDGRGGRSGELFF
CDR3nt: TGTGCCAGCGACGGCCGGGGTGGAAGGTCCGGGGAGCTGTTTTTT

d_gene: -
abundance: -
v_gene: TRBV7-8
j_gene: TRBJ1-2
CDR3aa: CASSLDREFGYTF
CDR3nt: TGTGCCAGCAGCTTAGACAGGGAATTTGGCTACACCTTC

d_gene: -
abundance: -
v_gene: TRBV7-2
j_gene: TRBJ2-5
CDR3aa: CASSLGGRRETQYF
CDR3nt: TGTGCCAGCAGCTTAGGAGGTAGGCGCGAGACCCAGTACTTC

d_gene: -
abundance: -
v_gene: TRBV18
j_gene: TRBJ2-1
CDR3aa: CASSPSQSSYNEQFF
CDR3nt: TGTGCCAGCTCACCATCACAGAGCTCCTACAATGAGCAGTTCTTC

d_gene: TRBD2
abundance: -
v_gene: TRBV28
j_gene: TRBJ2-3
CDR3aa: CASSSAGVDTQYF
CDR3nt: TGTGCCAGCAGTTCAGCGGGAGTCGATACGCAGTATTTT

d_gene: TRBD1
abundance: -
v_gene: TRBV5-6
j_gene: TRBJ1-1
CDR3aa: CARGDRENTEAFF
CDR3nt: TGTGCCAGAGGGGACAGGGAGAACACTGAAGCTTTCTTT

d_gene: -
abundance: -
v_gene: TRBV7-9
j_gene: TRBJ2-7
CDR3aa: CASSTGGGNYEQYF
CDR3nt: TGTGCCAGCAGCACGGGTGGCGGGAACTACGAGCAGTACTTC

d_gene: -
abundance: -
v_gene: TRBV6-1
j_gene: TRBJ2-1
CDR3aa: CASSVFYNEQFF
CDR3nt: TGTGCCAGCAGTGTCTTTTACAATGAGCAGTTCTTC

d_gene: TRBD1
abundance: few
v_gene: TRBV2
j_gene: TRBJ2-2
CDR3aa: CASSENRDRSGTGELFF
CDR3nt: TGTGCCAGCAGTGAAAATCGGGACAGGTCGGGCACCGGGGAGCTGTTTTTT

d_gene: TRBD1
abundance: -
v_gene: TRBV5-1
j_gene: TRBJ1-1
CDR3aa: CASSLGDRGQNTEAFF
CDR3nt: TGCGCCAGCAGCTTAGGGGACAGGGGCCAGAACACTGAAGCTTTCTTT

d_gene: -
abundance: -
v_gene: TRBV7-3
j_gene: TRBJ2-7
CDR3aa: CASSLGPRLKNEQYF
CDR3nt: TGTGCCAGCAGCCTTGGGCCACGGCTCAAAAACGAGCAGTACTTC

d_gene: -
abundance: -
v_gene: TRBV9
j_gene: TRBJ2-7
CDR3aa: CASSGFGDTYEQYF
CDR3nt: TGTGCCAGCAGCGGCTTTGGGGACACCTACGAGCAGTACTTC

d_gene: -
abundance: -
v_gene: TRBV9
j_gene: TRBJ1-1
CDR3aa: CASSGGQPNTEAFF
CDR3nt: TGTGCCAGCAGCGGAGGACAGCCGAACACTGAAGCTTTCTTT

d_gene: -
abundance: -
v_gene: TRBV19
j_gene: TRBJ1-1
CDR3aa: CASPSGVGEAFF
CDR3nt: TGTGCCAGTCCCTCCGGGGTGGGTGAAGCTTTCTTT

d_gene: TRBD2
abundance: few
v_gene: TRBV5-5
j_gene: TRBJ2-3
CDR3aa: CASSLVGGFLDTQYF
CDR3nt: TGTGCCAGCAGCTTGGTGGGGGGGTTTTTAGATACGCAGTATTTT

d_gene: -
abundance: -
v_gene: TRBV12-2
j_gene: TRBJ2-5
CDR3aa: CASRREPFWETQYF
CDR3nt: TGTGCAAGTCGCCGAGAGCCATTCTGGGAGACCCAGTACTTC

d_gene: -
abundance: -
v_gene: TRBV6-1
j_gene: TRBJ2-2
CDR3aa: CASSGQGTGELFF
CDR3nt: TGTGCCAGCAGTGGGCAGGGCACCGGGGAGCTGTTTTTT

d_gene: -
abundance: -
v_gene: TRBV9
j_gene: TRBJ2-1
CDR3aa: CASSWDSLDEQFF
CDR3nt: TGTGCCAGCAGCTGGGACTCCTTGGATGAGCAGTTCTTC

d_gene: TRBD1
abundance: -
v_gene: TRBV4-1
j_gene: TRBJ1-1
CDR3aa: CASWGRTADRAVNTEAFF
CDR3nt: TGCGCCAGCTGGGGGAGGACTGCGGACAGGGCCGTGAACACTGAAGCTTTCTTT

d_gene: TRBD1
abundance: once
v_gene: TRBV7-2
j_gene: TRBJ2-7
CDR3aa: CASRSDRGIPSYEQYF
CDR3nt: TGTGCCAGCCGCTCTGACAGGGGAATTCCCTCCTACGAGCAGTACTTC

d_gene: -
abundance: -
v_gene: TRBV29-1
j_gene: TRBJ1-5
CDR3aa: CSVVTGNQPQHF
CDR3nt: TGCAGCGTAGTGACAGGCAATCAGCCCCAGCATTTT

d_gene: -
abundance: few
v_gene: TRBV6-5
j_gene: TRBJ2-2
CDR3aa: CASSYQTLNTGELFF
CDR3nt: TGTGCCAGCAGTTACCAGACTCTCAACACCGGGGAGCTGTTTTTT

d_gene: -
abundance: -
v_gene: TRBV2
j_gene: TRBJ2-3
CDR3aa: CASRVDRFPDTQYF
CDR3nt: TGTGCCAGCAGGGTAGACAGGTTCCCAGATACGCAGTATTTT

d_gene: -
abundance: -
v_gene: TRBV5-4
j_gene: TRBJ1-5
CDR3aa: CASSATPGSNQPQHF
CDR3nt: TGTGCCAGCAGCGCTACCCCCGGTAGCAATCAGCCCCAGCATTTT

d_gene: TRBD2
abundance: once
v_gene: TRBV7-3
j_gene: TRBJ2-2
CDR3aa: CASSPRESGNTGELFF
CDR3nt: TGTGCCAGCAGCCCGCGGGAGAGTGGGAACACCGGGGAGCTGTTTTTT

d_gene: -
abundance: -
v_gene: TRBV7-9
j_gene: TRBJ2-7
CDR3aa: CASSLNRRDEQYF
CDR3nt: TGTGCCAGCAGCTTGAATCGGAGGGACGAGCAGTACTTC

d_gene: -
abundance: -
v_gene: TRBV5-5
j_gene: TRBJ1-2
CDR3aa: CASSLAEQSYTF
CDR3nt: TGTGCCAGCAGCTTAGCAGAACAGAGCTACACCTTC

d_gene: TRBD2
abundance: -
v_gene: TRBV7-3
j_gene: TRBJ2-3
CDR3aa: CASSRTGGRTDTQYF
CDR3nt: TGTGCCAGCAGCCGAACGGGGGGAAGGACAGATACGCAGTATTTT

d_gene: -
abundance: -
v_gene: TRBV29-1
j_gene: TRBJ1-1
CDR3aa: CSVGEGGNTEAFF
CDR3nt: TGCAGCGTTGGAGAGGGGGGAAACACTGAAGCTTTCTTT

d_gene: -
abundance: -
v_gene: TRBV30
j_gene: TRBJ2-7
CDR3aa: CAWSVHSYYEQYF
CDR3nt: TGTGCCTGGAGTGTACACAGTTACTACGAGCAGTACTTC

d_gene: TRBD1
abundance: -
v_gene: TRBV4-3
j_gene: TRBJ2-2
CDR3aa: CASSQSRGGGFTGELFF
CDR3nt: TGCGCCAGCAGCCAATCCCGAGGGGGCGGGTTTACCGGGGAGCTGTTTTTT

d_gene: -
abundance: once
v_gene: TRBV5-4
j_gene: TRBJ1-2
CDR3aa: CASSLGSAWGYTF
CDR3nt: TGTGCCAGCAGCTTGGGGAGCGCTTGGGGCTACACCTTC

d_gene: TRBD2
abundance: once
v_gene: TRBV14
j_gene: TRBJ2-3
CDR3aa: CASSQDRASGSTDTQYF
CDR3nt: TGTGCCAGCAGCCAAGATCGGGCTAGCGGGAGTACAGATACGCAGTATTTT

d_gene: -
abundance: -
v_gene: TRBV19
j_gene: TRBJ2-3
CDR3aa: CASSTGRGSADTQYF
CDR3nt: TGTGCCAGTAGTACAGGCCGGGGGAGCGCAGATACGCAGTATTTT

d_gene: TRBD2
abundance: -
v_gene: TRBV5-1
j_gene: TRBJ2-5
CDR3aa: CASSLGLAGETQYF
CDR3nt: TGCGCCAGCAGCTTGGGACTAGCGGGAGAGACCCAGTACTTC

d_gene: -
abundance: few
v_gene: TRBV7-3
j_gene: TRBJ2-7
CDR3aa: CASSLRDFSYEQYF
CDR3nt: TGTGCCAGCAGCCTCCGGGACTTTTCCTACGAGCAGTACTTC

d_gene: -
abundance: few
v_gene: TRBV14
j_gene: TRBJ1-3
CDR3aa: CASSPLQGRHSGNTIYF
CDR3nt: TGTGCCAGCAGCCCTCTCCAGGGGCGACACTCTGGAAACACCATATATTTT

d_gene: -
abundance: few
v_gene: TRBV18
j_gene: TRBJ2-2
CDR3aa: CASSPEQRSGELFF
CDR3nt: TGTGCCAGCTCACCCGAACAGAGATCCGGGGAGCTGTTTTTT

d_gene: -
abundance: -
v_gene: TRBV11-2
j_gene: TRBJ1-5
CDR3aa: CASRRTRVSCQPQHF
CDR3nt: TGTGCCAGCAGACGGACTCGGGTAAGTTGTCAGCCCCAGCATTTT

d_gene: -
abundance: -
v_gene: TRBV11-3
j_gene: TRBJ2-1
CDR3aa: CASSQEAGSSYNEQFF
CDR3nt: TGTGCCAGCAGCCAGGAGGCGGGTAGCTCCTACAATGAGCAGTTCTTC

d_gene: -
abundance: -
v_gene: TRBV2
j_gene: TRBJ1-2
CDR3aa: CASSVSYGYTF
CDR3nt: TGTGCCAGCAGTGTCTCTTATGGCTACACCTTC

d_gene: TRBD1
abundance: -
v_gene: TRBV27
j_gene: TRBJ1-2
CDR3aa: CASSLIQGARGYTF
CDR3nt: TGTGCCAGCAGTTTGATTCAGGGGGCTCGTGGCTACACCTTC

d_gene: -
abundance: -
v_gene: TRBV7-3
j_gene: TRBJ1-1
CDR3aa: CASSSSGGPNTEAFF
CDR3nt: TGTGCCAGCAGTTCCTCGGGGGGCCCGAACACTGAAGCTTTCTTT